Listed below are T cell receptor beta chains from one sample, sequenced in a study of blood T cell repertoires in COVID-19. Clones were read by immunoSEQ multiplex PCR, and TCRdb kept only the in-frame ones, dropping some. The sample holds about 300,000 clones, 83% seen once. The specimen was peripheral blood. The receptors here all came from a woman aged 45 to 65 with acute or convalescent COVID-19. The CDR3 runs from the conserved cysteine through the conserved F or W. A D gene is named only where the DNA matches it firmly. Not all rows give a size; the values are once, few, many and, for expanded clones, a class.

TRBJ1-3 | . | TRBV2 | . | CASSATDGGFSGNTIYF | TGTGCCAGCAGCGCGACCGACGGCGGGTTCTCTGGAAACACCATATATTTT
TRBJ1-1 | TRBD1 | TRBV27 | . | CASSPRQGAFTEAFF | TGTGCCAGCAGTCCCAGACAGGGGGCATTTACTGAAGCTTTCTTT
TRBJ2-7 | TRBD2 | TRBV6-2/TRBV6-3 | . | CASSYWSGRDDEQYF | TGTGCCAGCAGTTACTGGAGCGGGAGGGACGACGAGCAGTACTTC
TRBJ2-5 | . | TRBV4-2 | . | CASSLLQLSQETQYF | TGTGCCAGCAGCCTACTACAACTCTCCCAAGAGACCCAGTACTTC
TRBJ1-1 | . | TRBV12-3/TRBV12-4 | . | CASSFGRNTEAFF | TGTGCCAGCAGTTTTGGGCGAAACACTGAAGCTTTCTTT
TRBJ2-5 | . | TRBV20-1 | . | CSASRTIQETQYF | TGCAGTGCTAGTCGGACTATCCAAGAGACCCAGTACTTC
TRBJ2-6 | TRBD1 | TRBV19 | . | CASSIDGQGALRTNVLTF | TGTGCCAGTAGTATAGACGGCCAGGGGGCCCTTCGGACCAACGTCCTGACTTTC
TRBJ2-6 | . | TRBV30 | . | CAWAISGANVLTF | TGTGCCTGGGCGATTAGTGGGGCCAACGTCCTGACTTTC
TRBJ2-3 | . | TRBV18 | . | CASSPGGPSTDTQYF | TGTGCCAGCTCACCAGGCGGGCCTAGCACAGATACGCAGTATTTT
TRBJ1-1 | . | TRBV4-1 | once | CASSSKGVLDTEAFF | TGCGCCAGCAGCTCCAAGGGAGTTTTGGACACTGAAGCTTTCTTT
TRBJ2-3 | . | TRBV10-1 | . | CASSESQGADTQYF | TGCGCCAGCAGTGAGTCTCAGGGCGCAGATACGCAGTATTTT
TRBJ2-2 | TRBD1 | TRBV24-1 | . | CATSDSGQGRTGELFF | TGTGCCACCAGTGACTCCGGACAGGGAAGGACCGGGGAGCTGTTTTTT
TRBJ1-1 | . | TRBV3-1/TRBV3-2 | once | CASSQGESQAFF | TGTGCCAGCAGCCAAGGAGAGTCCCAAGCTTTCTTT
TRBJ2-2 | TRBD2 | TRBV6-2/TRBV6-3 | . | CASSPTAGRGGTGELFF | TGTGCCAGCAGCCCCACCGCGGGCCGGGGGGGAACCGGGGAGCTGTTTTTT
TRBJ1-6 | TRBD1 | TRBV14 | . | CASSQWGQNNSPLHF | TGTGCCAGCAGCCAATGGGGACAGAATAATTCACCCCTCCACTTT
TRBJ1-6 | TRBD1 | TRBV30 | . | CAWSTTGTGASPLHF | TGTGCCTGGAGCACCACCGGGACAGGGGCTTCACCCCTCCACTTT
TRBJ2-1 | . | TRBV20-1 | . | CSASSSFELDNEQFF | TGCAGTGCTAGTTCTAGCTTTGAACTTGACAATGAGCAGTTCTTC
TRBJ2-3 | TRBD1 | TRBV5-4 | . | CASSTGTASLTDTQYF | TGTGCCAGCAGCACCGGGACAGCGAGCCTCACAGATACGCAGTATTTT
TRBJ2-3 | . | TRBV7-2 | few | CASSLRRGDTQYF | TGTGCCAGCAGCTTGAGGAGGGGCGATACGCAGTATTTT
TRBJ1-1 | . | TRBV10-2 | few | CASSVGGARTEAFF | TGCGCCAGCAGCGTGGGGGGGGCGCGAACTGAAGCTTTCTTT
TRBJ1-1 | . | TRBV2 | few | CASSGDTEAFF | TGTGCCAGCTCAGGGGACACTGAAGCTTTCTTT
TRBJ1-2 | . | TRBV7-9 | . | CASSLERRGYTF | TGTGCCAGCAGCTTAGAGAGGAGGGGCTACACCTTC
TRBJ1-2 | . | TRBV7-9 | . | CASSPSRDSGYTF | TGTGCCAGCAGTCCCTCGCGGGACTCTGGCTACACCTTC
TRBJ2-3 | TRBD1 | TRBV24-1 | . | CATSPGGGTDTQYF | TGTGCCACCAGCCCAGGGGGTGGCACAGATACGCAGTATTTT
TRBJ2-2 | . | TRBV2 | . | CASSGGGRTGELFF | TGTGCCAGCAGTGGGGGCGGACGCACCGGGGAGCTGTTTTTT
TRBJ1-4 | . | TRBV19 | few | CASRTGEEKLFF | TGTGCCAGTAGGACAGGAGAGGAAAAACTGTTTTTT
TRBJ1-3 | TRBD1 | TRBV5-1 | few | CASSLAATGNSGNTIYF | TGCGCCAGCAGCTTGGCCGCGACAGGGAACTCTGGAAACACCATATATTTT
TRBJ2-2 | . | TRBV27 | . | CASGGPGSGELFF | TGTGCCAGCGGCGGCCCAGGGTCCGGGGAGCTGTTTTTT
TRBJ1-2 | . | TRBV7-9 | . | CASSLGANSYGYTF | TGTGCCAGCAGCTTAGGTGCTAATTCCTATGGCTACACCTTC
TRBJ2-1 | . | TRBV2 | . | CASRRGGDEQFF | TGTGCCAGCAGGCGTGGCGGGGATGAGCAGTTCTTC
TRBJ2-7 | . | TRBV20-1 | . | CSASGQGSYEQYF | TGCAGTGCTAGTGGTCAGGGATCCTACGAGCAGTACTTC
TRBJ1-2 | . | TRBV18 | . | CASSPASSPNSYTF | TGTGCCAGCTCACCAGCCAGTTCCCCCAATAGCTACACCTTC
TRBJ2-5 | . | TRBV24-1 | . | CATSSPGQETQYF | TGTGCCACCAGTTCACCGGGTCAAGAGACCCAGTACTTC
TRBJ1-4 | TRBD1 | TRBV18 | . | CASSPTGAAEKLFF | TGTGCCAGCTCACCGACAGGGGCGGCGGAAAAACTGTTTTTT
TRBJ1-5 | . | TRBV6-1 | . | CASSGTSQGWDQPQHF | TGTGCCAGCAGTGGGACTTCACAGGGATGGGATCAGCCCCAGCATTTT
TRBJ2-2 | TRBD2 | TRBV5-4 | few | CASSPSTSGGAAGELFF | TGTGCCAGCAGCCCATCGACTAGCGGGGGGGCCGCCGGGGAGCTGTTTTTT
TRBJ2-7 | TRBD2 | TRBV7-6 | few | CASSLSPSGGSYEQYF | TGTGCCAGCAGCTTATCGCCTAGCGGGGGGTCCTACGAGCAGTACTTC
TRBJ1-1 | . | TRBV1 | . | CTSSQVTHNTEAFF | TGCACCAGCAGCCAAGTAACACATAACACTGAAGCTTTCTTT
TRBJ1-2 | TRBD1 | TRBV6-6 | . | CASSNRGQGPYGYTF | TGTGCCAGCAGCAACCGGGGACAGGGTCCCTATGGCTACACCTTC
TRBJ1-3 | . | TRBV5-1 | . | CASTDTSGNTIYF | TGCGCCAGCACGGACACCTCTGGAAACACCATATATTTT
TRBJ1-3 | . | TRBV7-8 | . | CASSQKGYDNGPSGNTIYF | TGTGCCAGCAGCCAAAAGGGGTACGACAACGGACCCTCTGGAAACACCATATATTTT
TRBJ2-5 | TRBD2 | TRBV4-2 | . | CASSQLGRGETQYF | TGTGCCAGCAGCCAGCTCGGGAGGGGAGAGACCCAGTACTTC